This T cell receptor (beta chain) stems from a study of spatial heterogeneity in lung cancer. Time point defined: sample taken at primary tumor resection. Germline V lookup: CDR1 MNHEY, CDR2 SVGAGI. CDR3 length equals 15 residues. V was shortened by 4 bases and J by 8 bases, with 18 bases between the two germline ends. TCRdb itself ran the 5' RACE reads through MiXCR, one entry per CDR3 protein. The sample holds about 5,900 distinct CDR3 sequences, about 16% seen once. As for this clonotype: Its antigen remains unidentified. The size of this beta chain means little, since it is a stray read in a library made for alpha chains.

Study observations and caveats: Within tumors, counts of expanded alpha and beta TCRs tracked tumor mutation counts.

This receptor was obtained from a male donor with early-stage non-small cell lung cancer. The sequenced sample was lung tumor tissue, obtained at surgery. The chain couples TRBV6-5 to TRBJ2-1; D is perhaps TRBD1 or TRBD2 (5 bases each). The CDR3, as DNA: TGTGCCAGCAGTTTGGATCGGGGCAGAAACTATGAGCAGTTCTTC. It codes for CASSLDRGRNYEQFF.